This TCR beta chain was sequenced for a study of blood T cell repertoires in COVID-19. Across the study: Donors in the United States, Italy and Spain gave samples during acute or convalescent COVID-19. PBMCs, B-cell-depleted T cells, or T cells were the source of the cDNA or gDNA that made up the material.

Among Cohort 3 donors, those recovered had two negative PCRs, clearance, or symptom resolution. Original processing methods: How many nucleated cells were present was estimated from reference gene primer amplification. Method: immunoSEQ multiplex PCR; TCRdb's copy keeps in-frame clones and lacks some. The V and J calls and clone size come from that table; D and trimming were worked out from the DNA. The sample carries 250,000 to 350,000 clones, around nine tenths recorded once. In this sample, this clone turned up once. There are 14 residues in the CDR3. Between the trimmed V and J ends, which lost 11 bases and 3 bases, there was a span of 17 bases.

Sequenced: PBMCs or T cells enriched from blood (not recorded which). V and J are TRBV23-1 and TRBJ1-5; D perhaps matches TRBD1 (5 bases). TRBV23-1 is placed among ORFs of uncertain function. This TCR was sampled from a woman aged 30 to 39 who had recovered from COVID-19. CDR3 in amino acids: CAPPKGINNQPQHF. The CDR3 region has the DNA TGCGCCCCTCCGAAGGGGATAAACAATCAGCCCCAGCATTTT.